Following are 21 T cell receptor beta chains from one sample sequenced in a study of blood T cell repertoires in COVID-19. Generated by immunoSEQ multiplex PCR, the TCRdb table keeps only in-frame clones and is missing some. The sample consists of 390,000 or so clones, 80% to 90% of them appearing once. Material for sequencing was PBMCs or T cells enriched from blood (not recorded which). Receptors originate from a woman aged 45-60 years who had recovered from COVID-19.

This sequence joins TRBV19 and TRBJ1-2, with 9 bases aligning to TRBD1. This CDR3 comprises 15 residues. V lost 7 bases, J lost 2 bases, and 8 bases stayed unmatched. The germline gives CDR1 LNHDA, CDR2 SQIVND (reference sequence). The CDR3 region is CASTPVGTGNYGYTF. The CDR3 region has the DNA TGTGCCAGTACCCCTGTGGGGACAGGGAACTATGGCTACACCTTC.

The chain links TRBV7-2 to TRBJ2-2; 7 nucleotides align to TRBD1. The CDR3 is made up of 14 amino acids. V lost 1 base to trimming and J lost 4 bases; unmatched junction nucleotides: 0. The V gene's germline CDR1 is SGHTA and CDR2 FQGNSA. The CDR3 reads CASSLDRGTGELFF. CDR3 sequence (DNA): TGTGCCAGCAGCTTAGACAGGGGCACCGGGGAGCTGTTTTTT. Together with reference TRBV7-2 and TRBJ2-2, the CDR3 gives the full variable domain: GAGVSQSPSNKVTEKGKDVELRCDPISGHTALYWYRQSLGQGLEFLIYFQGNSAPDKSGLPSDRFSAERTGGSVSTLTIQRTQQEDSAVYLCASSLDRGTGELFFGEGSRLTVL.

CDR3 residues: CASSLGQADPGNTIYF. CDR3 coding DNA: TGTGCCAGCAGCTTGGGTCAGGCTGACCCTGGAAACACCATATATTTT. V is TRBV7-9 and J is TRBJ1-3, with no clear D. Trimming took 3 bases from V and 2 from J, leaving 14 bases between them. Germline values: CDR1 SEHNR, CDR2 FQNEAQ (reference sequence). CDR3 size: 16 residues.

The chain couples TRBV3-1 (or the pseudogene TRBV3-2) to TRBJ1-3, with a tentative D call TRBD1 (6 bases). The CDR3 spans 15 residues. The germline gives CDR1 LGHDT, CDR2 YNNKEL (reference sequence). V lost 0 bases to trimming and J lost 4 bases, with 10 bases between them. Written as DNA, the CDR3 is TGTGCCAGCAGCCAAGAGAGGGGACACGGAAACACCATATATTTT. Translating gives CASSQERGHGNTIYF.

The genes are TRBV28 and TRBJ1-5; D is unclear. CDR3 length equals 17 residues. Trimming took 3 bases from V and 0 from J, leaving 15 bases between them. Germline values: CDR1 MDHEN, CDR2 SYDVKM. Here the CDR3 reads CASSLIGGVYSNQPQHF. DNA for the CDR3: TGTGCCAGCAGTTTGATTGGAGGAGTTTATAGCAATCAGCCCCAGCATTTT.

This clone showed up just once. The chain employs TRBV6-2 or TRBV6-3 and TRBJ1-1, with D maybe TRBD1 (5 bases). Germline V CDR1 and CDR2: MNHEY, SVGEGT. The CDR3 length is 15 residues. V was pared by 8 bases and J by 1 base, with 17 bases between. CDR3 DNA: TGTGCCAGCGGCCCCGGGGGGACCGCGAACACTGAAGCTTTCTTT. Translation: CASGPGGTANTEAFF.

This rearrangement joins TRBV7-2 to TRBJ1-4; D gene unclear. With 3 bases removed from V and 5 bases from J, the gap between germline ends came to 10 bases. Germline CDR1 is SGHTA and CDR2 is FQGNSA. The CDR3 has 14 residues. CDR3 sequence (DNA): TGTGCCAGCAGCTTGAGGTCCTCGAATGAAAAACTGTTTTTT. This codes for CASSLRSSNEKLFF.

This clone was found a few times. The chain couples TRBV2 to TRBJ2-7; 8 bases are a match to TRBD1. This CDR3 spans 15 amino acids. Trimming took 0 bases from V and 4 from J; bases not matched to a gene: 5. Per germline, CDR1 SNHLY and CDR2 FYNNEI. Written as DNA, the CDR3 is TGTGCCAGCAGTGAAGCGAGGGACAGGTTATACGAGCAGTACTTC. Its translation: CASSEARDRLYEQYF.

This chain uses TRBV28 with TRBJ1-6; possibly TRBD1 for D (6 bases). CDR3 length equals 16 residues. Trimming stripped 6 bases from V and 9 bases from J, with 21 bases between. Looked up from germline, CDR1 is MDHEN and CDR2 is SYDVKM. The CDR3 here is CASSTQSLDRSSPLHF. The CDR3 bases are TGTGCCAGCAGCACCCAGTCTCTCGACAGGAGTTCACCCCTCCACTTT.

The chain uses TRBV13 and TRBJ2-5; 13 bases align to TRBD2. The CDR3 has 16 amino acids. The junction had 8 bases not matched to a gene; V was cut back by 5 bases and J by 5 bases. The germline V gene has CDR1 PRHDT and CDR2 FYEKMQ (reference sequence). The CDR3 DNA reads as TGTGCCAGCAGCACATCACTAGCGGGGGGGATGGAGACCCAGTACTTC. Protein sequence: CASSTSLAGGMETQYF.

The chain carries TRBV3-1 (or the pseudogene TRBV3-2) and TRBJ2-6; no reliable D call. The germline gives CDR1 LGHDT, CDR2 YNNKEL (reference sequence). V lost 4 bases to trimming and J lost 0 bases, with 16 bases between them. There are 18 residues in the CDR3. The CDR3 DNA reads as TGTGCCAGCAGCCGAACCGACGGCGGCCTCTCTGGGGCCAACGTCCTGACTTTC. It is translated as CASSRTDGGLSGANVLTF.

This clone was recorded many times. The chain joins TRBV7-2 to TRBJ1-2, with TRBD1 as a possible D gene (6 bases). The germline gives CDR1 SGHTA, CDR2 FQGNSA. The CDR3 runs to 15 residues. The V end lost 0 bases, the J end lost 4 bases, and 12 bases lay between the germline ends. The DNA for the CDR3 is TGTGCCAGCAGCTTAGCGTTCACAGGGAGCTATGGCTACACCTTC. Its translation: CASSLAFTGSYGYTF.

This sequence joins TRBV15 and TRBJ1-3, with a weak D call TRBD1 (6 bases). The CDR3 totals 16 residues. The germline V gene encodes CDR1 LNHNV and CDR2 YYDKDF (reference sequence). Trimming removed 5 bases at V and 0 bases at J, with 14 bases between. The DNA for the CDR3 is TGTGCCACCAGCTACGAACAGGGCTACTCTGGAAACACCATATATTTT. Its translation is CATSYEQGYSGNTIYF.

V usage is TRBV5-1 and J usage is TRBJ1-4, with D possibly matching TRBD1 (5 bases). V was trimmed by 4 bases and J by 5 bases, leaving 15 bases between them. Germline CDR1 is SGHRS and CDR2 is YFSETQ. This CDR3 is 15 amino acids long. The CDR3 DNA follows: TGCGCCAGCAGCGTCCAGGGTACCAACAATGAAAAACTGTTTTTT. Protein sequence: CASSVQGTNNEKLFF.

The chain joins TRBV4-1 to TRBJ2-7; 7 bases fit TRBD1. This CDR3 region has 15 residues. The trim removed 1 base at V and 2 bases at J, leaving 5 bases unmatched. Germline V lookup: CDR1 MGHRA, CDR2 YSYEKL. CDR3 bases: TGCGCCAGCAGCCAAGCAACAGGGGTTACCTACGAGCAGTACTTC. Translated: CASSQATGVTYEQYF.

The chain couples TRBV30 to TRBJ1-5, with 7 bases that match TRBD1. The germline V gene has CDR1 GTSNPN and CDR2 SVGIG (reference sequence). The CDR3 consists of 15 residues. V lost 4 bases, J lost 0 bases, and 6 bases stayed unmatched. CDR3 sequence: CAWNQQGISNQPQHF. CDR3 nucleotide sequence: TGTGCCTGGAATCAACAGGGGATTAGCAATCAGCCCCAGCATTTT.

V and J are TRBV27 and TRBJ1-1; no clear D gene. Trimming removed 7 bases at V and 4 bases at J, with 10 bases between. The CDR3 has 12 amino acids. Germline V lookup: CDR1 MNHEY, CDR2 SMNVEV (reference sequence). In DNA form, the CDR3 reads TGTGCCAGCACGGGTTTTGGCACTGAAGCTTTCTTT. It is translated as CASTGFGTEAFF.

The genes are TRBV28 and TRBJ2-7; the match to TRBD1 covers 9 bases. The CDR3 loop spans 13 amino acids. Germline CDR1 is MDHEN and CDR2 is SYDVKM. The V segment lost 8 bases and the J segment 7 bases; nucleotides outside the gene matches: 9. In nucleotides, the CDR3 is TGTGCCAGCTCCGGGACAGGGCCGAGGGAGCAGTACTTC. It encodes CASSGTGPREQYF. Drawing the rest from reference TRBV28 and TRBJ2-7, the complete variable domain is DVKVTQSSRYLVKRTGEKVFLECVQDMDHENMFWYRQDPGLGLRLIYFSYDVKMKEKGDIPEGYSVSREKKERFSLILESASTNQTSMYLCASSGTGPREQYFGPGTRLTVT.

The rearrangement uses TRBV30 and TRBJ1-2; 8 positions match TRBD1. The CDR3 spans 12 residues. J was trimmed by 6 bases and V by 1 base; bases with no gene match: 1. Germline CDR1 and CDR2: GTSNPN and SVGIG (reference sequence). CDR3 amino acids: CAWSDRGNGYTF. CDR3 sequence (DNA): TGTGCCTGGAGTGACAGGGGGAATGGCTACACCTTC.

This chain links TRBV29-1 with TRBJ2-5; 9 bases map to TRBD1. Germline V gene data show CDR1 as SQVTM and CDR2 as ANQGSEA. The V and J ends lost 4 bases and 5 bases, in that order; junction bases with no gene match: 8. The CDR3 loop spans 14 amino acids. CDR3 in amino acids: CSVASGTGSETQYF. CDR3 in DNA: TGCAGCGTTGCCTCCGGGACAGGGTCGGAGACCCAGTACTTC.

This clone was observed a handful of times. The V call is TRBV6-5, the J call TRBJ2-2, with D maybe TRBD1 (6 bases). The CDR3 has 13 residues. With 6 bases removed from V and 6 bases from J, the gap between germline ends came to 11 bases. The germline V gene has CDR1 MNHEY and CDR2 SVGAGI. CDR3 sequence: CASRTQGPGELFF. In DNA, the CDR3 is TGTGCCAGCAGAACACAGGGCCCCGGGGAGCTGTTTTTT.